Listed here are 14 T cell receptor beta chains from one sample, sequenced in a study of cytomegalovirus exposure and HLA in healthy donors. TCRdb's copy holds only in-frame clones and misses some; the assay was immunoSEQ multiplex PCR. The sample includes about 190,000 clones, about 84% of them seen just once. The sequenced material came from PBMCs. These receptors were collected from a woman aged 18 to 35 in good health and CMV-seronegative.

The chain joins TRBV6-1 to TRBJ2-5; D is perhaps TRBD1 (6 bases). This CDR3 region has 17 residues. The V end was cut by 0 bases, the J end by 5 bases, with 19 bases between. CDR1 is MNHNS and CDR2 is SASEGT in the germline V gene. The CDR3 loop is CASSEAFYPTGRETQYF. CDR3 bases: TGTGCCAGCAGTGAAGCGTTTTATCCCACAGGGCGCGAGACCCAGTACTTC.

The chain links TRBV30 to TRBJ2-1; a possible D gene is TRBD1 (6 bases). The CDR3 has 14 amino acids. Deletions cut 5 bases from V and 0 bases from J, with 11 bases between. Germline V gene data show CDR1 as GTSNPN and CDR2 as SVGIG (reference sequence). The CDR3 DNA sequence: TGTGCCTGGTTTCGGGACAACTCCTACAATGAGCAGTTCTTC. Its translation: CAWFRDNSYNEQFF.

The chain links TRBV7-9 to TRBJ2-5; 10 bases map to TRBD1. Trimming cost V 5 bases and J 8 bases; bases outside gene matches: 8. This CDR3 region has 14 residues. CDR1 and CDR2 from the germline V gene are SEHNR and FQNEAQ (reference sequence). In DNA, the CDR3 is TGTGCCAGCAGCGCTCCGGGACAGGGGTTAACCCAGTACTTC. Translation: CASSAPGQGLTQYF.

The count of this clone is one. This chain uses TRBV2 with TRBJ1-1, with 9 bases matching TRBD1. Germline V gives CDR1 SNHLY, CDR2 FYNNEI. J was trimmed by 4 bases and V by 8 bases; bases with no gene match: 8. CDR3 size: 14 residues. The CDR3 nucleotides read TGTGCCAGCGGGGGGACAGGGAGGGGCACTGAAGCTTTCTTT. This sequence encodes CASGGTGRGTEAFF.

The J gene is TRBJ1-2, the V gene TRBV7-3; D is possibly TRBD1 (6 bases). Trimming removed 4 bases from V and 4 bases from J, with 19 bases in between. The CDR3 contains 16 residues. Per germline, CDR1 SGHTA and CDR2 FQGTGA. This CDR3 reads CASSSGGAVGGYGYTF. The CDR3 DNA is TGTGCCAGCAGCTCGGGTGGGGCCGTAGGGGGCTATGGCTACACCTTC.

This clone was observed a single time. The chain joins TRBV2 to TRBJ2-7, with D possibly being TRBD1 (5 bases). Germline V lookup: CDR1 SNHLY, CDR2 FYNNEI. Trimming cost V 0 bases and J 5 bases, with 14 bases left between them. The CDR3 runs to 15 residues. CDR3 sequence reads: CASSEALYRSHEQYF. CDR3 bases: TGTGCCAGCAGTGAAGCGCTATACAGGTCCCACGAGCAGTACTTC.

This sequence joins TRBV4-1 and TRBJ1-2, with 8 bases fitting TRBD1. The CDR3 has 16 amino acids. Per germline, CDR1 MGHRA and CDR2 YSYEKL. V lost 4 bases and J lost 12; bases outside the gene matches: 19. CDR3 DNA sequence: TGCGCCAGCAGCCGAAATTCACAGGACAGGGCCCACTTGGACACCTTC. Translated: CASSRNSQDRAHLDTF.

The chain couples TRBV5-5 to TRBJ2-1, with 9 bases that match TRBD2. Germline trimming cut 4 bases from V and 5 bases from J; bases unmatched to any gene: 7. CDR3 length: 15 amino acids. Germline CDR1 is SGHKS and CDR2 is YYEKEE (reference sequence). CDR3: CASSRGLALDNEQFF. In DNA form, the CDR3 reads TGTGCCAGCAGCCGCGGACTAGCGTTAGACAATGAGCAGTTCTTC.

V is TRBV6-1 and J is TRBJ2-7, with 8 bases lining up with TRBD2. The CDR3 is 15 residues long. With 5 bases clipped from V and 0 bases from J, the junction kept 6 bases outside the gene matches. Germline V CDR1 and CDR2: MNHNS, SASEGT. CDR3 DNA sequence: TGTGCCAGCAGTTGGTTACTAGCGGACTCCTACGAGCAGTACTTC. The encoded protein is CASSWLLADSYEQYF.

The rearrangement joins TRBV5-1 to TRBJ2-3; 10 bases agree with TRBD2. V shed 2 bases and J 2 bases; nucleotides not matched to a gene: 8. The CDR3 sequence is 17 residues long. Germline lookup yields CDR1 SGHRS and CDR2 YFSETQ. The CDR3 here is CASSLEVSGRATDTQYF. The CDR3 nucleotides read TGCGCCAGCAGCTTAGAAGTGAGCGGGAGGGCCACAGATACGCAGTATTTT.

Only one count was recorded for this clone. The V and J genes are TRBV7-9 and TRBJ1-1; 7 nucleotides agree with TRBD1. This CDR3 contains 17 residues. Germline V CDR1 and CDR2: SEHNR, FQNEAQ (reference sequence). With V trimmed by 5 bases and J by 1 base, 13 bases remained unmatched. The CDR3 DNA reads as TGTGCCAGCAGCCCTCCGGTAGAGGGGGCTCGGAACACTGAAGCTTTCTTT. This sequence encodes CASSPPVEGARNTEAFF.

This chain joins TRBV7-8 and TRBJ2-1; 11 bases map to TRBD2. The CDR3 extends over 16 amino acids. V shed 4 bases and J 9 bases; nucleotides not matched to a gene: 11. The germline V gene encodes CDR1 SGHVS and CDR2 FQNEAQ. For the CDR3, the DNA is TGTGCCAGCAGCTCTCGACCTAGCGGGAGGATCGGTGAGCAGTTCTTC. Translation gives CASSSRPSGRIGEQFF.

This clone appeared a few times. The chain uses TRBV2 and TRBJ1-2, with 7 bases aligning to TRBD1. Germline V lookup: CDR1 SNHLY, CDR2 FYNNEI. V dropped 2 bases and J dropped 5; count of bases not matched to a gene: 8. CDR3 length: 15 residues. The CDR3 nucleotides read TGTGCCAGCAGTGAATCCACACAGGGGCTTTATGGCTACACCTTC. Amino acid sequence: CASSESTQGLYGYTF.

This rearrangement joins TRBV7-9 to TRBJ1-2; TRBD1 aligns across 7 bases. CDR1 is SEHNR, CDR2 FQNEAQ, per germline (reference sequence). The trim removed 2 bases at V and 5 bases at J, leaving 8 bases unmatched. The CDR3 runs 15 residues. CDR3 in amino acids: CASSLKVGQQYGYTF. In DNA form, the CDR3 reads TGTGCCAGCAGCTTAAAGGTGGGACAGCAGTATGGCTACACCTTC.